One sample yielded the 10 T cell receptor beta chains listed below, sequenced in a study of blood T cell repertoires in COVID-19. Some clones are missing from TCRdb's copy, which holds only in-frame ones; the method was immunoSEQ multiplex PCR. The sample carries tens of thousands of clones, about 80% recorded once. Material: peripheral blood. The receptors stem from a human donor in a cohort sampled during active COVID-19.

This clone was detected only a few times. The rearrangement uses TRBV19 and TRBJ2-7; 9 positions agree with TRBD1. CDR3 size: 16 residues. J gave up 3 bases and V 4 bases, and 10 bases lay outside the gene matches. Germline V gene data show CDR1 as LNHDA and CDR2 as SQIVND (reference sequence). CDR3 protein: CASSTKRTGADYEQYF. CDR3 coding DNA: TGTGCCAGTAGTACCAAGCGGACAGGGGCAGACTACGAGCAGTACTTC.

CDR3 nucleotide sequence: TGTGCCAGCAGTGAGGGGTCGACAGGAGGCTACACCTTC. Its protein product is CASSEGSTGGYTF. The chain employs TRBV6-1 and TRBJ1-2; maybe TRBD1 (6 bases). Germline lookup yields CDR1 MNHNS and CDR2 SASEGT. The ends were cut back, 3 bases at V and 8 bases at J, with 13 bases in the middle. CDR3 length: 13 amino acids.

The rearrangement joins TRBV27 to TRBJ2-5, with D maybe TRBD1 (5 bases). The CDR3 consists of 16 residues. Germline CDR1 MNHEY, CDR2 SMNVEV (reference sequence). The V and J ends lost 5 bases and 0 bases respectively, with 16 bases between them. In DNA, the CDR3 is TGTGCCAGCAGTACTTACAGGAAGAAGTACCAAGAGACCCAGTACTTC. Its protein product is CASSTYRKKYQETQYF.

J is TRBJ2-7 and V is TRBV30; 8 bases are a match to TRBD1. The CDR3 is made up of 15 amino acids. Trimming cost V 1 base and J 6 bases; bases outside gene matches: 11. Germline CDR1 reads GTSNPN; CDR2 reads SVGIG (reference sequence). CDR3 region: CAWSGGRTGQREQYF. CDR3 nucleotides: TGTGCCTGGAGTGGGGGTCGGACAGGGCAACGCGAGCAGTACTTC.

The chain combines TRBV6-5 with TRBJ1-5; maybe TRBD1 (6 bases). CDR3 length: 14 residues. Trimming took 5 bases from V and 6 from J, leaving 14 bases between them. Germline V gene lookup returns CDR1 MNHEY and CDR2 SVGAGI. Here the CDR3 reads CASSRTVWGQPQHF. The DNA for the CDR3 is TGTGCCAGCAGTCGGACAGTATGGGGTCAGCCCCAGCATTTT.

This clone has a count of ten or more. The genes are TRBV6-5 and TRBJ1-5; no clear D. The CDR3 has 15 amino acids. Germline CDR1 is MNHEY and CDR2 is SVGAGI. V was cut by 6 bases and J by 2 bases, with 14 bases left in between. The CDR3 bases are TGTGCCAGCAGCTTTGGTTTGGAGGGCAATCAGCCCCAGCATTTT. This codes for CASSFGLEGNQPQHF.

The chain joins TRBV6-6 to TRBJ1-3; 7 nucleotides agree with TRBD1. The germline V gene encodes CDR1 MNHNY and CDR2 SVGAGI (reference sequence). J gave up 0 bases and V 4 bases, and 6 bases lay outside the gene matches. The CDR3 runs 16 residues. CDR3 sequence: CASSWDSTISGNTIYF. The CDR3 bases are TGTGCCAGCAGTTGGGACAGTACCATCTCTGGAAACACCATATATTTT.

This clone appeared many times. Other DNA sequences within the sample encode an identical CDR3. This chain links TRBV5-1 with TRBJ1-4; maybe TRBD1 (6 bases). Germline V gene lookup returns CDR1 SGHRS and CDR2 YFSETQ. This CDR3 region has 15 residues. Trimming removed 4 bases at V and 5 bases at J, with 15 bases between. The CDR3 DNA is TGCGCCAGCAGCCTCAAAAACGGACAGAATGAAAAACTGTTTTTT. Its protein is CASSLKNGQNEKLFF.

The chain carries TRBV6-2 or TRBV6-3 and TRBJ1-2; D is unresolved. The ends were cut back, 2 bases at V and 4 bases at J, with 17 bases in the middle. Germline V CDR1 and CDR2: MNHEY, SVGEGT. The CDR3 runs to 16 residues. DNA of the CDR3: TGTGCCAGCAGTTACAGCGGCTACGGACTTATCTATGGCTACACCTTC. Its protein is CASSYSGYGLIYGYTF.

This chain uses TRBV24-1 with TRBJ2-3; TRBD2 matches 7 bases. The CDR3 contains 15 residues. V gave up 6 bases and J gave up 1 base; unmatched junction bases: 6. Germline V lookup: CDR1 KGHDR, CDR2 SFDVKD. The CDR3 DNA reads TGTGCCACCAGTTCGGGGGGATTCGGCACAGATACGCAGTATTTT. This translates into CATSSGGFGTDTQYF.